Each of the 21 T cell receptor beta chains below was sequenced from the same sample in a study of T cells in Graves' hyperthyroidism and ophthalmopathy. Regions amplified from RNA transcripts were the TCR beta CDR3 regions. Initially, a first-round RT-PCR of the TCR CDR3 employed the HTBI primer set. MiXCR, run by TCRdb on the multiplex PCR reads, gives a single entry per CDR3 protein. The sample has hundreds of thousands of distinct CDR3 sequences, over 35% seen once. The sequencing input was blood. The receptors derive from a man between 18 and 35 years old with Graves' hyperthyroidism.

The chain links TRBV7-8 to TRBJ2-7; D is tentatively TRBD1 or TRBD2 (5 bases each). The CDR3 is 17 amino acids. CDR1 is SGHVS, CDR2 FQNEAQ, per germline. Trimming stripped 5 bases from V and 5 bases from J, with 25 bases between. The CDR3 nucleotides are TGTGCCAGCAGCCCCCTTAGCCGGGGCAGCTATCATAACGAGCAGTACTTC. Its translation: CASSPLSRGSYHNEQYF.

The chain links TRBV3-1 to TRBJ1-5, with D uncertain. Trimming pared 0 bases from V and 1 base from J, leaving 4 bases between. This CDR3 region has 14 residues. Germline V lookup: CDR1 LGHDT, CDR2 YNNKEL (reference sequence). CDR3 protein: CASSQDKSNQPQHF. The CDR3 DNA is TGTGCCAGCAGCCAAGACAAAAGCAATCAGCCCCAGCATTTT. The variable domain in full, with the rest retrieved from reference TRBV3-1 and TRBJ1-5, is DTAVSQTPKYLVTQMGNDKSIKCEQNLGHDTMYWYKQDSKKFLKIMFSYNNKELIINETVPNRFSPKSPDKAHLNLHINSLELGDSAVYFCASSQDKSNQPQHFGDGTRLSIL.

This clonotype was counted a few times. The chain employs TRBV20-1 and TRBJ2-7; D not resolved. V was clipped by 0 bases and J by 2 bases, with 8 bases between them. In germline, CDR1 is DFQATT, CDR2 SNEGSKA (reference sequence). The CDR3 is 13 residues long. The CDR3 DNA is TGCAGTGCTAGAGAAACGGTCCCCTACGAGCAGTACTTC. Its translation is CSARETVPYEQYF.

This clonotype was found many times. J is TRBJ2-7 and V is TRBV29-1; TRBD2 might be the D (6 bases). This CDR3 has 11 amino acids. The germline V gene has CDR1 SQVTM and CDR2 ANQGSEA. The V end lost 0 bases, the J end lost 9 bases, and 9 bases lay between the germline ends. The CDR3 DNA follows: TGCAGCGTTGAAGATTTGGGGGGGCAGTACTTC. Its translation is CSVEDLGGQYF.

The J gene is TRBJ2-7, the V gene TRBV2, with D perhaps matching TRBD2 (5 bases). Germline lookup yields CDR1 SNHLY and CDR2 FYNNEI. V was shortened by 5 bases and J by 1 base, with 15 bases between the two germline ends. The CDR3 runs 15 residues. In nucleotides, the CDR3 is TGTGCCAGCAGTCTCCGGACTGATAGTTCCTACGAGCAGTACTTC. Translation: CASSLRTDSSYEQYF.

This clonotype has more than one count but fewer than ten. Written as DNA, the CDR3 is TGCGCCAGCAGCCAGGGACTAGCGGGAGTTACCGGGGAGCTGTTTTTT. As protein: CASSQGLAGVTGELFF. The chain has TRBV5-1 and TRBJ2-2; TRBD2 matches at 14 bases. From germline, CDR1 is SGHRS and CDR2 YFSETQ. With V trimmed by 4 bases and J by 5 bases, 4 bases remained unmatched. There are 16 residues in the CDR3. The variable domain in full, with the rest retrieved from reference TRBV5-1 and TRBJ2-2, is KAGVTQTPRYLIKTRGQQVTLSCSPISGHRSVSWYQQTPGQGLQFLFEYFSETQRNKGNFPGRFSGRQFSNSRSEMNVSTLELGDSALYLCASSQGLAGVTGELFFGEGSRLTVL.

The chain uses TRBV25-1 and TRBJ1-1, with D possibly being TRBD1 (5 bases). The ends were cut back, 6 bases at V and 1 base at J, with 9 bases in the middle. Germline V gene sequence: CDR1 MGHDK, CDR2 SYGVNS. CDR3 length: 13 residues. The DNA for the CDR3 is TGTGCCAGCAGGCCAGGGAAGAACACTGAAGCTTTCTTT. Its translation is CASRPGKNTEAFF.

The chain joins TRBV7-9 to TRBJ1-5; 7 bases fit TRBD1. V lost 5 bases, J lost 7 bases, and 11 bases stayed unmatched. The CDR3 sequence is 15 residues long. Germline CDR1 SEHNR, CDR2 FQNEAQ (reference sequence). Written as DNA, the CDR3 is TGTGCCAGCAGCCATGACAGGGAAGTTGGACAGCCCCAGCATTTT. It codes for CASSHDREVGQPQHF. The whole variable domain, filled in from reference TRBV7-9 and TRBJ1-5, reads DTGVSQNPRHKITKRGQNVTFRCDPISEHNRLYWYRQTLGQGPEFLTYFQNEAQLEKSRLLSDRFSAERPKGSFSTLEIQRTEQGDSAMYLCASSHDREVGQPQHFGDGTRLSIL.

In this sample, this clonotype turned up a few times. CDR3 nucleotide sequence: TGTGCCAGTAGCAGCCGGGGAGCCGCCCCGGTAGCCCTCCACTTT. This codes for CASSSRGAAPVALHF. The chain recombines TRBV19 with TRBJ1-6, with unresolved D. The CDR3 has 15 residues. V was trimmed by 6 bases and J by 14 bases, leaving 23 bases between them. Looked up from germline, CDR1 is LNHDA and CDR2 is SQIVND (reference sequence).

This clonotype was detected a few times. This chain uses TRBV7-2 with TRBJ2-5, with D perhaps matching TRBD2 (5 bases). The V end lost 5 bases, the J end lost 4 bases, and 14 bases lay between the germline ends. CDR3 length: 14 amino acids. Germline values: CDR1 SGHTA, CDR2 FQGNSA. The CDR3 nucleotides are TGTGCCAGCAGCCGCCTCGGGGTAGTAGAGACCCAGTACTTC. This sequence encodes CASSRLGVVETQYF.

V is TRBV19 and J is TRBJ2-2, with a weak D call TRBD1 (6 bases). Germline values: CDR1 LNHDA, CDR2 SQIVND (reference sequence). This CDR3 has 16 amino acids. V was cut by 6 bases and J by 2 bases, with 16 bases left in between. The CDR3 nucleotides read TGTGCCAGTAGGGGGGTGGGGGCCGGTAACACCGGGGAGCTGTTTTTT. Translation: CASRGVGAGNTGELFF. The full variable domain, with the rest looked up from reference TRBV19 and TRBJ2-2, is DGGITQSPKYLFRKEGQNVTLSCEQNLNHDAMYWYRQDPGQGLRLIYYSQIVNDFQKGDIAEGYSVSREKKESFPLTVTSAQKNPTAFYLCASRGVGAGNTGELFFGEGSRLTVL.

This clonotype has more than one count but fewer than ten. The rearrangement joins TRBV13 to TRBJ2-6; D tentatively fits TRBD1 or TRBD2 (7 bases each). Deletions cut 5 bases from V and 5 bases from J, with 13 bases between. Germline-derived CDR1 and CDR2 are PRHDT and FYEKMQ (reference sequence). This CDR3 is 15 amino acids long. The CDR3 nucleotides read TGTGCCAGCAGCCAAGCGGGACAGCGGGCCAACGTCCTGACTTTC. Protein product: CASSQAGQRANVLTF.

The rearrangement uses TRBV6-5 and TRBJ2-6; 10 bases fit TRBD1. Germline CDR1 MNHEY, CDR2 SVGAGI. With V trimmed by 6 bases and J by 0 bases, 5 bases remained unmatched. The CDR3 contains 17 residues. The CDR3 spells CASSRTGGFSGANVLTF. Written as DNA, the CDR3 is TGTGCCAGCAGCAGGACAGGGGGTTTCTCTGGGGCCAACGTCCTGACTTTC.

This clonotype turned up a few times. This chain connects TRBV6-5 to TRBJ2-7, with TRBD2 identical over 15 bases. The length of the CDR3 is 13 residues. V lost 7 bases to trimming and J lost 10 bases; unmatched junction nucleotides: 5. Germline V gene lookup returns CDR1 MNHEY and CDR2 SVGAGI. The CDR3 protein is CASMGLAGGRQYF. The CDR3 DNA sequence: TGTGCCAGCATGGGACTAGCGGGAGGTAGACAGTACTTC.

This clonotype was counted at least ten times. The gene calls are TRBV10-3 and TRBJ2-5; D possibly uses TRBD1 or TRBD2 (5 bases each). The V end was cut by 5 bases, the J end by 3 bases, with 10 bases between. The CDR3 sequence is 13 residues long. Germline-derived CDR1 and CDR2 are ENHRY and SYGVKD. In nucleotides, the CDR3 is TGTGCCATCAGTCCGGGGACGGAAGAGACCCAGTACTTC. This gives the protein CAISPGTEETQYF.

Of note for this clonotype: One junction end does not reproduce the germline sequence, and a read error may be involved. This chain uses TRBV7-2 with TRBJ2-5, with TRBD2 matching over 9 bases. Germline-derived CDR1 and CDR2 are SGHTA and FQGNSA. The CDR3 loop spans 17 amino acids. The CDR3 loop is CASSLVPLAGFGEAQYF. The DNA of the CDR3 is TGTGCCAGCAGCTTAGTACCGCTAGCGGGATTTGGAGAGGCCCAGTACTTC.

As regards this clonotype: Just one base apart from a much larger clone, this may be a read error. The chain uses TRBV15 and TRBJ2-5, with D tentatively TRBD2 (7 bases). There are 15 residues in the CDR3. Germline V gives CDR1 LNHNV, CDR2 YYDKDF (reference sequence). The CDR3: CASSPGGGGRETQYF. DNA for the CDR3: TGTGCCAGCAGCCCGGGGGGCGGCGGACGGGAGACCCAGTACTTC.

In DNA form, the CDR3 reads TGTGCCACCAGTGGCCCCCCGGCGGGACCCGAGCAGTACTTC. Protein sequence: CATSGPPAGPEQYF. The V gene is TRBV24-1, the J gene TRBJ2-7; possibly TRBD2 for D (6 bases). The V end was cut by 5 bases, the J end by 6 bases, with 16 bases between. Looked up from germline, CDR1 is KGHDR and CDR2 is SFDVKD. CDR3 length equals 14 residues.

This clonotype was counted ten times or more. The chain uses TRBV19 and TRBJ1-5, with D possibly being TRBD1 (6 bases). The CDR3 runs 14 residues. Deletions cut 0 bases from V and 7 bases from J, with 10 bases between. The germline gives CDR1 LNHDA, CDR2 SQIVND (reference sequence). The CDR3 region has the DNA TGTGCCAGTAGTATAGACTCAGGGGACCAGCCCCAGCATTTT. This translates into CASSIDSGDQPQHF.

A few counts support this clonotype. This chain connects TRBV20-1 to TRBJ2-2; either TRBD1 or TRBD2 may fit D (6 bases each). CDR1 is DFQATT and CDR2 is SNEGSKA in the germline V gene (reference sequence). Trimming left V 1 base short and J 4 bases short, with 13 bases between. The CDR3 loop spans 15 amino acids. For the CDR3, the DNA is TGCAGTGCTAGAGTTCCGAAGGGGGGCACCGGGGAGCTGTTTTTT. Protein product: CSARVPKGGTGELFF.

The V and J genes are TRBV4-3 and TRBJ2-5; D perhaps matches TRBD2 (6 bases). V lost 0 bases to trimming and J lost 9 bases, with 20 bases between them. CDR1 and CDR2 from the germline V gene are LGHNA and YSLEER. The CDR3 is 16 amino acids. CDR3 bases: TGCGCCAGCAGCCAAGATCTTCGGGGCGGCGGGGTGGCCCAGTACTTC. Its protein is CASSQDLRGGGVAQYF.